These 14 T cell receptor beta chains originate from one sample sequenced in a study of monozygotic twins with inflammatory bowel disease. From the 5' RACE reads, TCRdb lists one entry per CDR3 protein and no DNA. Here the sample table reports some 160,000 distinct CDR3 sequences. Sequencing used blood. The source is a human donor with ulcerative colitis or Crohn's disease, or a healthy co-twin of an affected twin (not recorded which).

The gene calls are TRBV15 and TRBJ2-7. CDR1 is LNHNV and CDR2 is YYDKDF in the germline V gene (reference sequence). This CDR3 region has 13 residues. The CDR3 here is CATSLEREYEQYF.

The V call is TRBV20-1, the J call TRBJ2-3; TCRdb's D call, TRBD2, is unchecked because there is no DNA. Looked up from germline, CDR1 is DFQATT and CDR2 is SNEGSKA (reference sequence). The CDR3 contains 17 residues. The CDR3: CSAASPGTSGFTDTQYF.

The chain carries TRBV7-2 and TRBJ1-4; the D gene TCRdb calls, TRBD1, cannot be checked with no DNA. There are 15 residues in the CDR3. Germline V gene sequence: CDR1 SGHTA, CDR2 FQGNSA. CDR3 sequence: CASSLDGGAGEKLFF.

The genes are TRBV29-1 and TRBJ2-1; the D gene TCRdb calls, TRBD1, cannot be checked with no DNA. The V gene's germline CDR1 is SQVTM and CDR2 ANQGSEA. The CDR3 extends over 12 amino acids. CDR3 residues: CSVEGRRGEQFF.

This chain's CDR3 is CASSEGARGPSYNEQFF. The chain couples TRBV7-9 to TRBJ2-1; without DNA, the TCRdb call of TRBD2 cannot be checked. This CDR3 has 17 amino acids. Germline V gives CDR1 SEHNR, CDR2 FQNEAQ (reference sequence).

The CDR3 region is CATYAASANYGYTF. The J gene is TRBJ1-2, the V gene TRBV6-1. There are 14 residues in the CDR3. CDR1 and CDR2 from the germline V gene are MNHNS and SASEGT.

The chain combines TRBV9 with TRBJ1-3. Germline CDR1 SGDLS, CDR2 YYNGEE. CDR3 length: 15 residues. The CDR3: CASSGVGASGNTIYF.

V and J are TRBV3-1 and TRBJ1-2. Germline CDR1 LGHDT, CDR2 YNNKEL (reference sequence). There are 14 residues in the CDR3. CDR3 residues: CASSREINQAGYTF.

This rearrangement joins TRBV5-1 to TRBJ2-2; TCRdb's assignment of TRBD2 cannot be checked, as there is no DNA. The CDR3 has 15 residues. Germline V gene data show CDR1 as SGHRS and CDR2 as YFSETQ. This CDR3 is CASSLGEGNTGELFF.

This chain uses TRBV30 with TRBJ1-2; TCRdb calls TRBD1, which cannot be checked without DNA. The CDR3 has 12 amino acids. CDR1 is GTSNPN and CDR2 is SVGIG in the germline V gene (reference sequence). The CDR3 sequence is CAWRQDNYGYTF.

CDR3 sequence reads: CASSPGDTGGAFF. This chain links TRBV27 with TRBJ1-1; without DNA, the TCRdb call of TRBD1 cannot be checked. The CDR3 has 13 amino acids. Germline assignment: CDR1 MNHEY and CDR2 SMNVEV (reference sequence).

This chain connects TRBV11-2 to TRBJ2-3; the D gene TCRdb calls, TRBD1, cannot be checked with no DNA. The CDR3 is 12 amino acids. Germline V gene data show CDR1 as SGHAT and CDR2 as FQNNGV. Here the CDR3 reads CASRGETDTQYF.

The V gene is TRBV5-1, the J gene TRBJ2-3; the D gene TCRdb calls, TRBD1, cannot be checked with no DNA. The CDR3 is 14 residues long. Germline CDR1 SGHRS, CDR2 YFSETQ. The CDR3 spells CASSTTGLTDTQYF.

The chain combines TRBV2 with TRBJ2-1; without DNA, the TCRdb call of TRBD2 cannot be checked. This CDR3 comprises 20 residues. CDR1 is SNHLY, CDR2 FYNNEI, per germline. CDR3 sequence: CASRRLSHFPLAALGREQFF.